Sequencing of this T cell receptor (beta chain) was carried out in a study of Tregs in tolerant kidney transplant recipients. About the research overall: The nonmyeloablative bone marrow transplants came from related graft donors, with transient mixed chimerism.

The V segment lost 2 bases and the J segment 3 bases; nucleotides outside the gene matches: 5. The CDR3 sequence is 16 residues long. Germline lookup yields CDR1 MNHNY and CDR2 SVGAGI (reference sequence). Assay used: immunoSEQ multiplex PCR; TCRdb lists only in-frame clones, some missing. The sample records about 64,000 clones, less than 98% being singletons. Unstimulated regulatory T cells (CD4+CD25+CD127-), CD4+CD25- non-regulatory cells, CD4 and CD8 cells were FACS-sorted from thawed PBMCs. Study findings and constraints: Changing PCR primers prevented nucleotide comparison between some patients' samples. Antigen-driven expansion was suggested because donor-specific Tregs expanded more than all Tregs in tolerant patients.

This clone was counted once. Its antigen is not identified. The chain carries TRBV6-6 and TRBJ2-7, with TRBD2 identical over 12 bases. Sample: Tregs from blood, taken before the transplant. The receptor comes from a human donor who received a combined kidney and bone marrow transplant. CDR3 DNA sequence: TGTGCCAGCAGTTACCAGACTAGCGGGGGCCTCTACGAGCAGTACTTC. Its translation is CASSYQTSGGLYEQYF.